This T cell receptor (beta chain) emerged from a study of CD8 T cells in Susac syndrome. Random hexamers were used to reverse transcribe an amount of about 0.45 to 1 ug RNA. The CDR3 of TCR beta was amplified by immunoSEQ multiplex PCR across 54 Vbeta and 13 Jbeta. In TCRdb, the immunoSEQ multiplex PCR reads were re-called with MiXCR into one record per CDR3 protein. Of roughly 150,000 distinct CDR3 sequences listed, 95% are singletons. There are 15 residues in the CDR3. V lost 6 bases, J lost 3 bases, and 11 bases stayed unmatched. The germline gives CDR1 DFQATT, CDR2 SNEGSKA (reference sequence). J is TRBJ2-1 and V is TRBV20-1; TRBD1 agrees at 7 bases. Sequencing input: CD4+ T cells from PBMCs. The TCR sequence derives from a human donor with Susac syndrome. CDR3 amino acids: CSAKYGSGGYNEQFF. DNA of the CDR3: TGCAGTGCAAAATACGGGTCAGGGGGCTACAATGAGCAGTTCTTC.